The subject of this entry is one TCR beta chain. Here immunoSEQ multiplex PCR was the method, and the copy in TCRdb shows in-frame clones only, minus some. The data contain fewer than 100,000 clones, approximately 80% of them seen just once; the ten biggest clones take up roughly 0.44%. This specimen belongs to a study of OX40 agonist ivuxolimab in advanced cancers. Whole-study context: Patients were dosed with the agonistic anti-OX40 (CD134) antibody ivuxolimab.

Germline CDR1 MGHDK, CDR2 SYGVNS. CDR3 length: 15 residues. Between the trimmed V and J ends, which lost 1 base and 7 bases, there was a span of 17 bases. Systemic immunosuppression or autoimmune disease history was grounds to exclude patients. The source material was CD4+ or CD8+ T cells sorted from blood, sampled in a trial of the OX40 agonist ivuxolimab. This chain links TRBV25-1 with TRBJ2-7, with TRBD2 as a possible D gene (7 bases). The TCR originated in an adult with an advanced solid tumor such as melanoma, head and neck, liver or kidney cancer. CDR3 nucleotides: TGTGCCAGCAGTGAATCCAGGGGAGGGCCGGGGGAGCAGTACTTC. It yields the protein CASSESRGGPGEQYF.